The rows below give T cell receptor beta chains drawn from one sample of a study of T cells in Graves' hyperthyroidism and ophthalmopathy. TCRdb analysed the multiplex PCR reads with MiXCR anew, one entry per CDR3 protein. The sample has roughly 290,000 distinct CDR3 sequences, around 15% seen once; the top ten hold under 8%. Sequencing used blood. The receptors derive from a woman aged 40 to 50 with Graves' hyperthyroidism. Each CDR3 is given with its conserved first and last residue. The order of the fields is V gene, D gene, CDR3 length, J gene, clone size, CDR3 DNA, CDR3 protein. The D gene is left open where the match is weak. Some rows mark clone size as missing; the rest say once, few, many or name a class of expanded clone.

TRBV12-3/TRBV12-4	TRBD2	17	TRBJ2-5	NA	TGTGCCAGCAGTTTGGGGCGGCGGGGACTAGCGGGAGCGGCCCAGTACTTC	CASSLGRRGLAGAAQYF
TRBV5-1	TRBD2	16	TRBJ2-1	many	TGCGCCAGCAGCTTAGGGACTAGCGGCTCCTACAATGAGCAGTTCTTC	CASSLGTSGSYNEQFF
TRBV20-1	NA	14	TRBJ2-1	many	TGCAGTGCTAGAGATCCGGGATCAAGCAATGAGCAGTTCTTC	CSARDPGSSNEQFF
TRBV5-1	TRBD1	14	TRBJ1-2	many	TGCGCCAGCAGCTATCTCCCGGGACAGGGCGGCTACACCTTC	CASSYLPGQGGYTF
TRBV28	NA	15	TRBJ1-2	many	TGTGCCAGCAGACAATCGGACGGGGTTAACTATGGCTACACCTTC	CASRQSDGVNYGYTF
TRBV7-9	TRBD1	15	TRBJ2-7	NA	TGTGCCAGCAGCCCATCGGGACAGGGGCCTTACGAGCAGTACTTC	CASSPSGQGPYEQYF
TRBV7-2	NA	13	TRBJ2-2	NA	TGTGCCAGCAGTACGCGAGGTTCCGGGGAGCTGTTTTTT	CASSTRGSGELFF
TRBV7-9	NA	18	TRBJ2-2	many	TGTGCCAGCAGCTTAGCAACCGGGACCCCCTCCGGCACCGGGGAGCTGTTTTTT	CASSLATGTPSGTGELFF
TRBV2	TRBD2	16	TRBJ2-2	many	TGTGCCAGCAGTGAATCCAGCGGGAGAAGGGGCGGGGAGCTGTTTTTT	CASSESSGRRGGELFF
TRBV20-1	TRBD2	13	TRBJ2-1	NA	TGCAGTGCTCCGGGACTAGCGGACAATGAGCAGTTCTTC	CSAPGLADNEQFF
TRBV19	NA	13	TRBJ1-1	NA	TGTGCCAGCCGGACCCTAAAGGACACTGAAGCTTTCTTT	CASRTLKDTEAFF
TRBV3-1	NA	13	TRBJ1-1	many	TGTGCCAGCAGCCAAGTCGGGCACACTGAAGCTTTCTTT	CASSQVGHTEAFF
TRBV15	TRBD2	16	TRBJ2-2	many	TGTGCCACCAGCGGATTAGCGGGAGCTTACACCGGGGAGCTGTTTTTT	CATSGLAGAYTGELFF
TRBV29-1	TRBD1	14	TRBJ1-2	many	TGCAGCGTTGAAGATGGGACAGGGGCGGATGGCTACACCTTC	CSVEDGTGADGYTF
TRBV11-2	TRBD2	16	TRBJ2-7	many	TGTGCCAGCAGCCCAGGTGGACTAGCGGGGGCCTACGAGCAGTACTTC	CASSPGGLAGAYEQYF
TRBV4-1	TRBD1	15	TRBJ1-2	many	TGCGCCAGCAGCCATCCGGGACAGGCGATATATGGCTACACCTTC	CASSHPGQAIYGYTF
TRBV5-1	NA	13	TRBJ2-2	NA	TGCGCCAGCAGCTTGGACCGGCCCGGGGAGCTGTTTTTT	CASSLDRPGELFF
TRBV6-8	TRBD2	18	TRBJ2-6	few	TGTGCCAACCTGACTAGCGGGAAACCCAACGCCGGGGCCAACGTCCTGACTTTC	CANLTSGKPNAGANVLTF